This TCR beta chain was obtained from a study of long-term antiretroviral therapy in people with HIV. The assay used was immunoSEQ (version v3.0), run at survey level. Generated by immunoSEQ multiplex PCR, the TCRdb table keeps only in-frame clones and is missing some. The sample contains tens of thousands of clones, less than 85% of which appear only once. The germline V and J ends were trimmed by 3 bases and 3 bases, with 8 bases remaining between them. CDR1 is LGHNA and CDR2 is YSLEER in the germline V gene. The CDR3 extends over 13 amino acids. This clone was recorded once. The chain combines TRBV4-3 with TRBJ1-2; possible D gene TRBD1, 5 bases. The TCR originated in a man aged 35 to 55 with HIV. The sample in question was unsorted PBMCs, obtained 0.3 years after starting antiretroviral therapy. CDR3 residues: CASSHEGYYGYTF. DNA of the CDR3: TGCGCCAGCAGCCACGAGGGGTACTATGGCTACACCTTC.